Each of the 4 T cell receptor beta chains below was sequenced from the same sample in a study of blood T cell repertoires in COVID-19. Some clones are missing from TCRdb's copy, which holds only in-frame ones; the method was immunoSEQ multiplex PCR. This table has 250,000 or so clones, roughly 84% appearing once. The sequenced sample consisted of PBMCs or T cells enriched from blood (not recorded which). Receptors originate from a middle-aged man who had recovered from COVID-19.

This clone was counted a single time. This chain uses TRBV5-1 with TRBJ2-2; 7 bases fit TRBD1. From germline, CDR1 is SGHRS and CDR2 YFSETQ. V was pared by 9 bases and J by 4 bases, with 12 bases of the junction left unmatched. The CDR3 has 15 amino acids. The CDR3 bases are TGCGCCACCGGAAAGAACAGGGGTAGCACCGGGGAGCTGTTTTTT. The encoded protein is CATGKNRGSTGELFF.

This rearrangement joins TRBV28 to TRBJ2-5; 10 bases line up with TRBD2. Germline V CDR1 and CDR2: MDHEN, SYDVKM. V dropped 10 bases and J dropped 5; count of bases not matched to a gene: 10. CDR3 length: 14 residues. CDR3 sequence: CATHLAGAWETQYF. In DNA, the CDR3 is TGTGCCACCCACCTAGCGGGGGCGTGGGAGACCCAGTACTTC.

The chain recombines TRBV29-1 with TRBJ1-4; 8 bases are a match to TRBD1. Looked up from germline, CDR1 is SQVTM and CDR2 is ANQGSEA. Trimming removed 2 bases from V and 8 bases from J; junction bases left unmatched: 7. The CDR3 length is 14 residues. CDR3 amino acids: CSVEPQGEDEKLFF. DNA for the CDR3: TGCAGCGTTGAACCACAGGGGGAAGACGAAAAACTGTTTTTT.

The sample holds one count of this clone. This sequence joins TRBV12-3 or TRBV12-4 and TRBJ1-2, with no clear D. The CDR3 has 13 amino acids. V lost 3 bases to trimming and J lost 8 bases, with 13 bases between them. The CDR3 sequence: CASSFLQVRGYTF. The CDR3 DNA follows: TGTGCCAGCAGTTTCTTGCAGGTCCGGGGCTACACCTTC.